This T cell receptor beta chain appears in the sequencing data of a study of blood T cell repertoires in COVID-19. The wider study: Italy, Spain and the United States were the sources of the convalescent and acute COVID-19 samples.

This CDR3 is built from 15 residues. With V trimmed by 7 bases and J by 2 bases, 8 bases remained unmatched. Germline V lookup: CDR1 LNHDA, CDR2 SQIVND (reference sequence). Per the original methods: Amplification with reference gene primers provided the estimates of nucleated cell counts. Only in-frame clones appear in the TCRdb table, and some are missing; sequencing was by immunoSEQ multiplex PCR. D and trimming were read from the DNA, whereas the V and J calls and clone size are those reported in that table. The table shows 190,000 or so clones, with around four fifths occurring only once. The J gene is TRBJ1-5, the V gene TRBV19; 7 bases fit TRBD1. The sequenced material came from peripheral blood. The receptor was isolated from a man aged 45-65 years with active or convalescent COVID-19. CDR3 in DNA: TGTGCCAGTACCCAGACAGGGAAGGGCAATCAGCCCCAGCATTTT. Translating it yields CASTQTGKGNQPQHF.